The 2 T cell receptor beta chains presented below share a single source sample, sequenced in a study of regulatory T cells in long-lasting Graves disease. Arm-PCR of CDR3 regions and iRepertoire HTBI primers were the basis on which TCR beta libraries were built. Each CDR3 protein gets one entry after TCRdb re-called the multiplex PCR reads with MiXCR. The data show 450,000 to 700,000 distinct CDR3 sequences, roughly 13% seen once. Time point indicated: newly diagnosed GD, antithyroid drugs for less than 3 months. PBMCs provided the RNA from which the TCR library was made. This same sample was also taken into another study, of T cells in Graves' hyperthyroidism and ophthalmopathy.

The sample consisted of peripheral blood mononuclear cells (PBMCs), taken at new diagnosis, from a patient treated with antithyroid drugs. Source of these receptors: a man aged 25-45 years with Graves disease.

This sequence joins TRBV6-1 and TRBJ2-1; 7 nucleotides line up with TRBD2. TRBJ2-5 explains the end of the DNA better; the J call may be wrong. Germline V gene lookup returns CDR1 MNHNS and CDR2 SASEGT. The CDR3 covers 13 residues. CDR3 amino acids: CASRKAGQETQYF. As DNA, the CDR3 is TGTGCCAGCAGAAAAGCGGGGCAAGAGACCCAGTACTTC.

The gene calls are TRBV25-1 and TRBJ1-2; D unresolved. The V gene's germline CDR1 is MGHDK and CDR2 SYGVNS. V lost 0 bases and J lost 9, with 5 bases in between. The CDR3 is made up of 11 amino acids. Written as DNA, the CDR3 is TGTGCCAGCAGTGAATATTGGAGCTACACCTTC. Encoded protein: CASSEYWSYTF.